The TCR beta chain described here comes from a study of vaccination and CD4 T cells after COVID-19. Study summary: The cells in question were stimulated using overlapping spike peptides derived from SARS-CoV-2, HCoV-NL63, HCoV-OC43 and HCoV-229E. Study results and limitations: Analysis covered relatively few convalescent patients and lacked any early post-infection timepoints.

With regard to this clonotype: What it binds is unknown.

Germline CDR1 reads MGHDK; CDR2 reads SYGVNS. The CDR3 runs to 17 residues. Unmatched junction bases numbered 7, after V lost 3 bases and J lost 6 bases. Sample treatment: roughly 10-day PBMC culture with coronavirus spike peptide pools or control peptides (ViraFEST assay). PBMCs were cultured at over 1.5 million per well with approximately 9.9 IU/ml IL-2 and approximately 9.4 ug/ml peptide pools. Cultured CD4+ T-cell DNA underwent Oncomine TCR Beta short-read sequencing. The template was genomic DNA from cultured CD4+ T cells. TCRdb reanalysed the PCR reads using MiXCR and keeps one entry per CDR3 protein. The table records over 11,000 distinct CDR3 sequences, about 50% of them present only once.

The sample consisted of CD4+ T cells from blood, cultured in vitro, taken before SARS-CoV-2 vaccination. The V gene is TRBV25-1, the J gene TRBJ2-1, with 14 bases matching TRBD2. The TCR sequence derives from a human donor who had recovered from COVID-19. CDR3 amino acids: CASSDHRLAGGVNEQFF. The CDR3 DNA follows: TGTGCCAGCAGTGACCATCGACTAGCGGGAGGGGTCAATGAGCAGTTCTTC.